This is a list of T cell receptor beta chains from one sample in a study of early T cells in non-severe SARS-CoV-2 infection. One entry per CDR3 protein results from TCRdb running MiXCR on the 5' RACE reads. The sample yields about 100,000 distinct CDR3 sequences, less than 15% seen once. The sequenced sample was whole blood. The receptors were sampled from an adult who was a healthcare worker with PCR-confirmed SARS-CoV-2 infection or an uninfected control (not recorded which). CDR3s include the opening cysteine and the closing phenylalanine or tryptophan. The order of the fields is clone size, J gene, V gene, CDR3 protein. Only part of the rows carry a size: once, few, many, or a class if the clone is expanded.

few	TRBJ2-7	TRBV15	CATSRDLSHKGQYF
few	TRBJ1-3	TRBV20-1	CSARGLGNTIYF
many	TRBJ2-1	TRBV29-1	CSATLQGNEQFF
NA	TRBJ1-1	TRBV28	CASSSRRGGKDTEAFF
NA	TRBJ1-6	TRBV13	CASSPGTVGSSYNSPLHF
few	TRBJ2-3	TRBV12-5	CASGPGGLGNTQYF
few	TRBJ1-4	TRBV5-1	CASSPDTNNEKLFF
few	TRBJ2-3	TRBV5-1	CASSLRPGVPTDTQYF
many	TRBJ2-3	TRBV20-1	CSARDRAAYHTQYF
NA	TRBJ1-1	TRBV29-1	CSETGADSEAFF
many	TRBJ2-7	TRBV11-2	CASSLARDRGKYF